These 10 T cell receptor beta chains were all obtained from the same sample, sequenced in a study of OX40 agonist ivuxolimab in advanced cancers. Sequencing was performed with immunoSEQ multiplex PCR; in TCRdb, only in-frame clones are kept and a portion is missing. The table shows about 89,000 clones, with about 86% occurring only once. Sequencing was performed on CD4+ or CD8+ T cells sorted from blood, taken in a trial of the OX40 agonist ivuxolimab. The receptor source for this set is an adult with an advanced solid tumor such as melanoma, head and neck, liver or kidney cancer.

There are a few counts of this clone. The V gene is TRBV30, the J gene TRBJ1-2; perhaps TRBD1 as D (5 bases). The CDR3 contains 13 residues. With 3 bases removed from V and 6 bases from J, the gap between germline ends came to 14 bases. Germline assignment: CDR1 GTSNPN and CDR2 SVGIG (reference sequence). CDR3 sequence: CAWSAGHGDGYTF. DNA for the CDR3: TGTGCCTGGAGCGCAGGGCATGGGGATGGCTACACCTTC.

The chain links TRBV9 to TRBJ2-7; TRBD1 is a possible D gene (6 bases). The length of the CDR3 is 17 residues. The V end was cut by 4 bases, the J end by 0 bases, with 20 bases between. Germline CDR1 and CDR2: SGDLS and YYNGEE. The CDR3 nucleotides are TGTGCCAGCAGCCCCGAGAGAACAGGGTTAAGCTCCTACGAGCAGTACTTC. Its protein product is CASSPERTGLSSYEQYF.

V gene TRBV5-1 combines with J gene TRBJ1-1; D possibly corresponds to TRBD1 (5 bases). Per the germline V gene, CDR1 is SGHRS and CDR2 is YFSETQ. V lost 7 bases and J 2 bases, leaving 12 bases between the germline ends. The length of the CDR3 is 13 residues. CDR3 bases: TGCGCCAGCGGCCCTGGGGGAAACACTGAAGCTTTCTTT. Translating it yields CASGPGGNTEAFF.

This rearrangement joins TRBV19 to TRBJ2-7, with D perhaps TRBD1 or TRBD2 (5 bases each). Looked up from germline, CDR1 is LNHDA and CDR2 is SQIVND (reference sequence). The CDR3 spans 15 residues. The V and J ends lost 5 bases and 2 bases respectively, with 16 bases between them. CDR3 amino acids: CASSPKGRVAYEQYF. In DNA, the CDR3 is TGTGCCAGTAGTCCGAAGGGGCGGGTCGCCTACGAGCAGTACTTC.

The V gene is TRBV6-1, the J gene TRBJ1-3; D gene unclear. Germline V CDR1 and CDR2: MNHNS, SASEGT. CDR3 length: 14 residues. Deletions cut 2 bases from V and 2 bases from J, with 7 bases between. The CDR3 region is CASSERGTGNTIYF. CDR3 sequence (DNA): TGTGCCAGCAGTGAACGGGGTACTGGAAACACCATATATTTT.

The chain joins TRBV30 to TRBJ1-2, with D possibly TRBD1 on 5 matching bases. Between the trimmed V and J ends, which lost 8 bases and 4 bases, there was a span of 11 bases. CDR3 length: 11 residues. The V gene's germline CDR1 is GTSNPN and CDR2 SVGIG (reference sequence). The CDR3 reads CAGGVSYGYTF. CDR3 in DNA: TGTGCCGGAGGGGTTTCCTATGGCTACACCTTC. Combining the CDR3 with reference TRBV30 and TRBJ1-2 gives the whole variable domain SQTIHQWPATLVQPVGSPLSLECTVEGTSNPNLYWYRQAAGRGLQLLFYSVGIGQISSEVPQNLSASRPQDRQFILSSKKLLLSDSGFYLCAGGVSYGYTFGSGTRLTVV.

The DNA for the CDR3 is TGTGCCAGCAGTTACCTTACTAGCGGGAGCAATGAGCAGTTCTTC. Its protein is CASSYLTSGSNEQFF. The chain couples TRBV6-5 to TRBJ2-1, with TRBD2 matching over 11 bases. CDR3 length equals 15 residues. V lost 2 bases to trimming and J lost 6 bases; unmatched junction nucleotides: 3. Germline CDR1 reads MNHEY; CDR2 reads SVGAGI.

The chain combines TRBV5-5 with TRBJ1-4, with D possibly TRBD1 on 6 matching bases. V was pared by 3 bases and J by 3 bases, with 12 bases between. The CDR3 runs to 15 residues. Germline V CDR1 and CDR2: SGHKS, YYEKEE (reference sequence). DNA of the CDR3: TGTGCCAGCAGCTCAGGGGATTGGGCTAATGAAAAACTGTTTTTT. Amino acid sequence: CASSSGDWANEKLFF.

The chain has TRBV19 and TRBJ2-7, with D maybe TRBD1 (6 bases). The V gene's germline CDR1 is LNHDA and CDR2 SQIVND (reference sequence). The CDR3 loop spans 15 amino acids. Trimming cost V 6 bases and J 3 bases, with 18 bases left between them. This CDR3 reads CASRPDPLGGYEQYF. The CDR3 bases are TGTGCCAGTAGGCCGGACCCTCTAGGGGGCTACGAGCAGTACTTC.

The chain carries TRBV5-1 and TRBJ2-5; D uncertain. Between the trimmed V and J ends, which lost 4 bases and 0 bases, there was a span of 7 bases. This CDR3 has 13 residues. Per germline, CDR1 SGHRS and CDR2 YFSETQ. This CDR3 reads CASSPLYQETQYF. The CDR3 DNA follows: TGCGCCAGCAGCCCGCTATACCAAGAGACCCAGTACTTC.